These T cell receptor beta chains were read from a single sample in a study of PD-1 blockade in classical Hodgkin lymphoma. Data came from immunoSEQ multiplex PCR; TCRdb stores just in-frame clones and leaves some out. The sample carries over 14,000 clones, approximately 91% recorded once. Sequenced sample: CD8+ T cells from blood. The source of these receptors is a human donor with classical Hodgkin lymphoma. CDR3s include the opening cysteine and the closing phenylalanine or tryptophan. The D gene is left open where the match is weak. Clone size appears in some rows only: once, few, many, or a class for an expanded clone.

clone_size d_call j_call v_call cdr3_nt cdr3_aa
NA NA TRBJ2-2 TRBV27 TGTGCCAGCAGTTTATACGAGGGGAGCGGGGAGCTGTTTTTT CASSLYEGSGELFF
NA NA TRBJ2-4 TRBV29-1 TGCAGCGCTGCGGACAGCGACAAAAACATTCAGTACTTC CSAADSDKNIQYF
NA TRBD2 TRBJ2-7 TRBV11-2 TGTGCCAGCAGCTTAGAACTGCGGGAGTACGAGCAGTACTTC CASSLELREYEQYF
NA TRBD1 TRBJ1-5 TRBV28 TGTGCCAGCAGGCCTCACAGGGGACGGGACAATCAGCCCCAGCATTTT CASRPHRGRDNQPQHF
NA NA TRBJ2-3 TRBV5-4 TGTGCCAGCAGCTTGGCCGTCACAGATACGCAGTATTTT CASSLAVTDTQYF
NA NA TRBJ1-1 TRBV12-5 TGTGCTAGTGGTTTGGGACATACTATTAGTGAAGCTTTCTTT CASGLGHTISEAFF
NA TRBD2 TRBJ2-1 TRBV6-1 TGTGCCAGCATCCCCGGGCTAGCGGCTTACAATGAGCAGTTCTTC CASIPGLAAYNEQFF
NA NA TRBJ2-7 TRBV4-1 TGCGCCAGCGGACCAGGGGGGCTCTTGAACGAGCAGTACTTC CASGPGGLLNEQYF
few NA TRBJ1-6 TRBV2 TGTGCCAGCAGTGACGGGGGGGCGAAAACTTCCCACTATAATTCACCCCTCCACTTT CASSDGGAKTSHYNSPLHF
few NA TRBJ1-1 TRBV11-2 TGTGCCAGCAGCTTAGTAGGCCGTGAAGCTTTCTTT CASSLVGREAFF
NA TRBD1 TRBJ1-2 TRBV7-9 TGTGCCAGCAGCTCCCTACCCGAAGACAGGGAGGGCAGTGGCTACACCTTC CASSSLPEDREGSGYTF
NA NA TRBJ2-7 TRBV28 TGTGCCAGCAGTTTATCACTAGAGGGAACGGTACAGCAGTACTTC CASSLSLEGTVQQYF
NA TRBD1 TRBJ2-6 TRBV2 TGTGCCAGCAGCGAGACAGGGGGCTCTGGGGCCAACGTCCTGACTTTC CASSETGGSGANVLTF
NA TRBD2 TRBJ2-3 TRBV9 TGTGCCAGCGGACTGGGACTATTAGCAGATACGCAGTATTTT CASGLGLLADTQYF
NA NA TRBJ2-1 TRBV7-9 TGTGCCAGCAGCTTTTCGGAAGATAGCGTGACCTACAATGAGCAGTTCTTC CASSFSEDSVTYNEQFF
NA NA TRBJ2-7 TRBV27 TGTGCCAGCAGCCCAGCCGGACGGGTCTACGAGCAGTACTTC CASSPAGRVYEQYF
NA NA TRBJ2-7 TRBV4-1 TGCGCCAGCAGCCTAAATACCTGGGACGAGCAGTACTTC CASSLNTWDEQYF
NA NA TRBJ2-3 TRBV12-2 TGTGCAAGTCGCCCTACACTAGCGGGAGGCCGTACAGATACGCAGTATTTT CASRPTLAGGRTDTQYF
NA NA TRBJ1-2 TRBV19 TGTGCCAGTAGTATACAGCTCTATGGGGATTATGGCTACACCTTC CASSIQLYGDYGYTF
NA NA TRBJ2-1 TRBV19 TGTGCCAGTAGTATAACCGGGAGCTCCTACAATGAGCAGTTCTTC CASSITGSSYNEQFF
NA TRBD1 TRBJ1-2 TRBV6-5 TGTGCCAGCAGTTACACCACAGGGGGCGGCGGCTACACCTTC CASSYTTGGGGYTF
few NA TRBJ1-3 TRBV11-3 TGTGCCAGCAGCTCGAGCGGCACCATATATTTT CASSSSGTIYF
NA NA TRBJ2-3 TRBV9 TGTGCCAGCAGCGGGGGTATAAGAGGGATGGCAACAGATACGCAGTATTTT CASSGGIRGMATDTQYF
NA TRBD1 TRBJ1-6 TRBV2 TGTGCCAGCAGCGTAACAGGGGTACGGTCACCCCTCCACTTT CASSVTGVRSPLHF
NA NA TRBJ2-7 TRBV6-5 TGTGCCAGCAGTTACTCGAGAGGGAACGAGCAGTACTTC CASSYSRGNEQYF
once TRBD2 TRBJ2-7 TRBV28 TGTGCCAGCAGTCTGCGACTAGCGGGAGTCTACGAGCAGTACTTC CASSLRLAGVYEQYF
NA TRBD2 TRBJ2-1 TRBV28 TGTGCCAGCAGTTTAGTAGCGGGAGAAAGTTACAATGAGCAGTTCTTC CASSLVAGESYNEQFF
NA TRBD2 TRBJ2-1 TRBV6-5 TGTGCCAGCAGTCAGACTAGCGGGGTTAAGAATGAGCAGTTCTTC CASSQTSGVKNEQFF
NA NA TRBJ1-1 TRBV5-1 TGCGCCAGCAGCCCTTCCGGGGATCTGAACACTGAAGCTTTCTTT CASSPSGDLNTEAFF
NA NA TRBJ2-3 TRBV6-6 TGTGCCAGCTCTCCCCTTTTCACAGATACGCAGTATTTT CASSPLFTDTQYF
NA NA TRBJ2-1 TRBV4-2 TGTGCCAGCAGCCACCCCGGGGTCGGCGCTATGCCCTACAATGAGCAGTTCTTC CASSHPGVGAMPYNEQFF
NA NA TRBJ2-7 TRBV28 TGTGCCAGCAGTCCCCTAGGGCCCGGGGAGCAGTACTTC CASSPLGPGEQYF
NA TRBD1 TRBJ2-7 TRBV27 TGTGCCAGCAGTTTCGGACAGGGGGCGGTCGAGCAGTACTTC CASSFGQGAVEQYF
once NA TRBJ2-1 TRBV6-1 TGTGCCAGCAGCGGCAGCTCCTACAATGAGCAGTTCTTC CASSGSSYNEQFF
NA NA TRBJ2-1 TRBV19 TGTGCCAGTAGTGCCGGGACCGCACTAGTGCAGTTCTTC CASSAGTALVQFF
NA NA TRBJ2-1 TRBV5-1 TGCGCCAGCAGCTTCGGAACGGGAATCCTCAACAGGGAGCAGTTCTTC CASSFGTGILNREQFF
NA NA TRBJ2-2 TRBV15 TGTGCCACCAGCAGAGATCCTAGCCCCGGGGAGCTGTTTTTT CATSRDPSPGELFF
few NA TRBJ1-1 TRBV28 TGTGCCGGGGCTAGAGGCACTGAAGCTTTCTTT CAGARGTEAFF
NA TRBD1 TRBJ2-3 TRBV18 TGTGCCAGCTCACCCTACGGGACAGGGGGATGGAAAGATACGCAGTATTTT CASSPYGTGGWKDTQYF
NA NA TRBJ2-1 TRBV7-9 TGTGCCAGCACCTTGTCCTACAATGAGCAGTTCTTC CASTLSYNEQFF
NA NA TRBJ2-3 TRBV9 TGTGCCAGCAGCCCCCTTGATGGGGGGCTCGGAGATACGCAGTATTTT CASSPLDGGLGDTQYF
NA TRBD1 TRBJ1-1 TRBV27 TGTGCCAGCACCTCCCCTGCAGGGGGGCCCATCACTGAAGCTTTCTTT CASTSPAGGPITEAFF
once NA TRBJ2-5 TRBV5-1 TGCGCCAGCAGCTTGGGTAGCGGCGAAGAGACCCAGTACTTC CASSLGSGEETQYF
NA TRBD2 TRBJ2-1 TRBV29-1 TGCAGCGTTGCCTCGACGGATAGCGGGAGGCCCAATGAGCAGTTCTTC CSVASTDSGRPNEQFF
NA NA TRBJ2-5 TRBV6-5 TGTGCCAGCAGTTACTCTAGGGGCTCCGCAGAGACCCAGTACTTC CASSYSRGSAETQYF
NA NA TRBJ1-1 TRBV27 TGTGCCAGCAGTGGGGAATCGACAGGATACACTGAAGCTTTCTTT CASSGESTGYTEAFF
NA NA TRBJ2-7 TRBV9 TGTGCCAGCAGCGTAGGGCCTGGACTGCGTAACGAGCAGTACTTC CASSVGPGLRNEQYF
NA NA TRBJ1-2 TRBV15 TGTGCCACCAGCAGAGGGGGGTACTATGGCTACACCTTC CATSRGGYYGYTF
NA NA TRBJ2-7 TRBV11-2 TGTGCCAGCAGCTTAGACCCAGGCTACGAGCAGTACTTC CASSLDPGYEQYF
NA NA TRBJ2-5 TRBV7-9 TGTGCCAGCAGCTTGGACAGCTCGGAGACCCAGTACTTC CASSLDSSETQYF
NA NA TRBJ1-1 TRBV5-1 TGCGCCAGCAGCCCCCAGACCATAGGGGACACTGAAGCTTTCTTT CASSPQTIGDTEAFF
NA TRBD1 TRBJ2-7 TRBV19 TGTGCCAGTGAGAGACAGGGGACTTACGAGCAGTACTTC CASERQGTYEQYF
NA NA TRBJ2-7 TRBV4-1 TGCGCCAGCAGCCAAGACACCCAGGTTATGGAGCAGTACTTC CASSQDTQVMEQYF
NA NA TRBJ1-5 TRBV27 TGTGCCAGCAGTTTAGCCGGGCAGGGCAATCAGCCCCAGCATTTT CASSLAGQGNQPQHF
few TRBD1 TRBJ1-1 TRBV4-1 TGCGCCAGCAGCCGTACAGGGGACCCGACTGAAGCTTTCTTT CASSRTGDPTEAFF
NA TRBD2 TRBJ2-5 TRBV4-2 TGTGCCAGCAGCCAATGGCTAGCGGGAGGGATGGAGACCCAGTACTTC CASSQWLAGGMETQYF
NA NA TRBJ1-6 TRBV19 TGTGCCAGTAGCACGACAGCGGGAAATTCACCCCTCCACTTT CASSTTAGNSPLHF
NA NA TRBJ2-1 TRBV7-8 TGTGCCAGCAGCTTCTTAATTGAGGGGCAGGCCTACAATGAGCAGTTCTTC CASSFLIEGQAYNEQFF